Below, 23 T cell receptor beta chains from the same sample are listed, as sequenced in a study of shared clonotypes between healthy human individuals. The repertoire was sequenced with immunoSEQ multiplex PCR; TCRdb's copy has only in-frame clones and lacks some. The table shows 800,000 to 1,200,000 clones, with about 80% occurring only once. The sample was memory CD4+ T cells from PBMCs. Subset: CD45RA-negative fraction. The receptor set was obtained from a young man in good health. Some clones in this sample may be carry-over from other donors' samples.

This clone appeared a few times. The CDR3 reads CSANGGDEQFF. The CDR3 DNA reads as TGCAGCGCCAATGGCGGGGATGAGCAGTTCTTC. V usage is TRBV29-1 and J usage is TRBJ2-1; possibly TRBD2 for D (6 bases). The germline CDR1 and CDR2 sequences are SQVTM and ANQGSEA. The germline V and J ends were trimmed by 7 bases and 8 bases, with 12 bases remaining between them. This CDR3 is built from 11 residues.

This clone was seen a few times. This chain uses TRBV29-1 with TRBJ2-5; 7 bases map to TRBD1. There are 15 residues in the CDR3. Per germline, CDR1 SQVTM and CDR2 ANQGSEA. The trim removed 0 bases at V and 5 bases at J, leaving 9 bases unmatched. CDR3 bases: TGCAGCGTTGAAGATCCTCAGGCAGGGGGTGAGACCCAGTACTTC. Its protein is CSVEDPQAGGETQYF.

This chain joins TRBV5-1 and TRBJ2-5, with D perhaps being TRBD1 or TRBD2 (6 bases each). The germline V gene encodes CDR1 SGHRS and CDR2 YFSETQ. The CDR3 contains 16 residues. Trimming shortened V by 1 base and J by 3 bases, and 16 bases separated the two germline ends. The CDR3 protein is CASSLWGAQGEETQYF. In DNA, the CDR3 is TGCGCCAGCAGCTTGTGGGGGGCGCAAGGCGAAGAGACCCAGTACTTC.

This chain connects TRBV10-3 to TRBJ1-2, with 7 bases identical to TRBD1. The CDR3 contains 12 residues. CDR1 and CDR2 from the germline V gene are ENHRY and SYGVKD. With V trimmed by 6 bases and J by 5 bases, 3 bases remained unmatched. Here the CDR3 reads CAIRETGYGYTF. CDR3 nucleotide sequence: TGTGCCATCAGGGAGACAGGGTATGGCTACACCTTC.

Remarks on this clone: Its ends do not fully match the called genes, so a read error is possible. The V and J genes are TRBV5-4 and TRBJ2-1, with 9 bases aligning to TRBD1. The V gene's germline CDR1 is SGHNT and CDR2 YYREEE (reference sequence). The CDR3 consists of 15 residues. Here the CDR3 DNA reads TGTGCCAGCAGTTTGGGACAGGGAGCGAGGAATGAGCAGTTCTTC. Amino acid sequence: CASSLGQGARNEQFF.

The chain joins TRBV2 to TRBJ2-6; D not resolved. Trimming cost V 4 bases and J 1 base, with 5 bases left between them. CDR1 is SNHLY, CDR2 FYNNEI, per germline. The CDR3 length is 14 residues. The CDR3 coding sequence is TGTGCCAGCAGTGGTCTTTCTGGGGCCAACGTCCTGACTTTC. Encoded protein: CASSGLSGANVLTF.

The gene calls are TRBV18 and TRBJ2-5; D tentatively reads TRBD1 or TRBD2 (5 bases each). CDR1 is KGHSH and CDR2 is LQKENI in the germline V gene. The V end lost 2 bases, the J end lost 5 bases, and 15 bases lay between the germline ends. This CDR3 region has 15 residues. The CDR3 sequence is CASSPFEGIGETQYF. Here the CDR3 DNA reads TGTGCCAGCTCACCATTTGAGGGGATCGGGGAGACCCAGTACTTC.

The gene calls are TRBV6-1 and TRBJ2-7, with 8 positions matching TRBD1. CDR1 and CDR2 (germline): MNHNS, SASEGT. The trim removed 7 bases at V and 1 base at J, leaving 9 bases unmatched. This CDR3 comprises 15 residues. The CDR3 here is CASTGQGRPSYEQYF. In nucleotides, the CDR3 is TGTGCCAGCACCGGACAGGGCCGACCGTCCTACGAGCAGTACTTC.

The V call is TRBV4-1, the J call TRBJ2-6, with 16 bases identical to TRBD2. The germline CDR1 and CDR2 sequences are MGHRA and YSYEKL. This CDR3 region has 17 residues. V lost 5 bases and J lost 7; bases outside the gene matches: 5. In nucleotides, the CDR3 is TGCGCCAGCAGCAGGGGACTAGCGGGAGGGCTTGCCAACGTCCTGACTTTC. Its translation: CASSRGLAGGLANVLTF.

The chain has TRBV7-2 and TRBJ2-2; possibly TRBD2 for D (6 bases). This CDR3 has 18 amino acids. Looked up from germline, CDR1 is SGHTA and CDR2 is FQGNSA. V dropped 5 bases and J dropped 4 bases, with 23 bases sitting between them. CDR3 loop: CASSLLPPGGRVTGELFF. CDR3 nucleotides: TGTGCCAGCAGCCTCCTCCCCCCCGGGGGTCGAGTCACCGGGGAGCTGTTTTTT.

CDR3 in DNA: TGTGCCAGCAGCGGCCGGAAGGGGGGGCTCTCCTACAATGAGCAGTTCTTC. This gives the protein CASSGRKGGLSYNEQFF. The rearrangement uses TRBV21-1 and TRBJ2-1; TRBD2, the table's D call, was not compared with the DNA. TRBV21-1 is a known pseudogene. The CDR3 runs to 17 residues.

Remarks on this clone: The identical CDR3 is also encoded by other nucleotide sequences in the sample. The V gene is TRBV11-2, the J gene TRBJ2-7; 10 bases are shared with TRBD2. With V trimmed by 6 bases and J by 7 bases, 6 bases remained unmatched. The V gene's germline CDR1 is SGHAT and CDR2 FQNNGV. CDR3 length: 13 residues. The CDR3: CASSIAGGYEQYF. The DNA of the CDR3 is TGTGCCAGCAGTATAGCGGGAGGTTATGAGCAGTACTTC.

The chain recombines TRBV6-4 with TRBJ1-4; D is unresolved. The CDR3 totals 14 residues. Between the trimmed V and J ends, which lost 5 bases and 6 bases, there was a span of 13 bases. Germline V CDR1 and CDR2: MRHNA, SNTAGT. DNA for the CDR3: TGTGCCAGCAGTCCCGGACCCCTCTATGAAAAACTGTTTTTT. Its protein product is CASSPGPLYEKLFF.

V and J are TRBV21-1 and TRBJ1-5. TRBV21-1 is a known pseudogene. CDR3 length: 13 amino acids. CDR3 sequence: CASDPGSNQPQHF. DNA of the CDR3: TGTGCCAGTGATCCGGGGAGCAATCAGCCCCAGCATTTT.

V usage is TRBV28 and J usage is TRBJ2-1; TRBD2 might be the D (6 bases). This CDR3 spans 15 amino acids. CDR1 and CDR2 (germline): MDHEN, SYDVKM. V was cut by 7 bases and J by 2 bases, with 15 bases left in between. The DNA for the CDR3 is TGTGCCAGCAATTCAGGCGGGATGGCCTACAATGAGCAGTTCTTC. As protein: CASNSGGMAYNEQFF. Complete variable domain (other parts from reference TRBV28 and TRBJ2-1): DVKVTQSSRYLVKRTGEKVFLECVQDMDHENMFWYRQDPGLGLRLIYFSYDVKMKEKGDIPEGYSVSREKKERFSLILESASTNQTSMYLCASNSGGMAYNEQFFGPGTRLTVL.

Written as DNA, the CDR3 is TGTGCCAGCAGCGGGGGATGGGACAGGGGCTCCAATAGAGTCTACGAGCAGTACTTC. As protein: CASSGGWDRGSNRVYEQYF. The chain couples TRBV27 to TRBJ2-7; 10 bases map to TRBD1. V lost 6 bases, J lost 3 bases, and 20 bases stayed unmatched. Germline CDR1 reads MNHEY; CDR2 reads SMNVEV (reference sequence). This CDR3 has 19 amino acids.

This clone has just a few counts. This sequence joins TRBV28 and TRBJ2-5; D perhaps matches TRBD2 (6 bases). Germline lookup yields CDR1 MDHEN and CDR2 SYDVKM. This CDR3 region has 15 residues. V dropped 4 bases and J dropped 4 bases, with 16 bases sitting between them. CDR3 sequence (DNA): TGTGCCAGCAGTTCGGCGGGAACTTCGGGAGAGACCCAGTACTTC. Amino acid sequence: CASSSAGTSGETQYF.

CDR3 in DNA: TGTGCCAGCAGCTTAGTAGGAGGGTCAAATGAGCAGTTCTTC. The encoded protein is CASSLVGGSNEQFF. The genes are TRBV7-2 and TRBJ2-1; D is possibly TRBD2 (6 bases). The CDR3 has 14 amino acids. CDR1 is SGHTA and CDR2 is FQGNSA in the germline V gene. V was pared by 1 base and J by 7 bases, with 11 bases between.

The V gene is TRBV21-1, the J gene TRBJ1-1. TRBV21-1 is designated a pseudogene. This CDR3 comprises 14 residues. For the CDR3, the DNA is TGTGCCAGCAGCGATCGGACGGTGAACACTGAAGCTTTCTTT. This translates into CASSDRTVNTEAFF.

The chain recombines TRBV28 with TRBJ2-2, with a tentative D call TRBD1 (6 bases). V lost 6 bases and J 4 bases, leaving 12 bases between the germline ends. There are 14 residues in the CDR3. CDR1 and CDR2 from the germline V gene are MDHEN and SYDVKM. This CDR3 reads CASSTGTPTGELFF. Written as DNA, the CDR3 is TGTGCCAGCAGCACCGGGACACCCACCGGGGAGCTGTTTTTT.

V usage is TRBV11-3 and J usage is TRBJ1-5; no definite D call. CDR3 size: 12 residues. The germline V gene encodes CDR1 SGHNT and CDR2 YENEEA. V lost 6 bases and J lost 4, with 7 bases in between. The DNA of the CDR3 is TGTGCCAGCAGTCCAGAGAATCAGCCCCAGCATTTT. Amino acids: CASSPENQPQHF.

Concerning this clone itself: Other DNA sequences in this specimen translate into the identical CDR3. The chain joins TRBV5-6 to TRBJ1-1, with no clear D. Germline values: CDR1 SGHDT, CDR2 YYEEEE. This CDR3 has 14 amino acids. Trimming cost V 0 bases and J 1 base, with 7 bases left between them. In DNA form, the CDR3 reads TGTGCCAGCAGCTTGGCTCCCGGGAACACTGAAGCTTTCTTT. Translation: CASSLAPGNTEAFF.

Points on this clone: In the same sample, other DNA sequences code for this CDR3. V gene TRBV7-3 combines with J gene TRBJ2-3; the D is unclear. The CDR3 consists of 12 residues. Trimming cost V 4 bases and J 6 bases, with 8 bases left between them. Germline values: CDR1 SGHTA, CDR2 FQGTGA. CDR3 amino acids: CASSSGPDTQYF. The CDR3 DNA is TGTGCCAGCAGCTCTGGTCCGGATACGCAGTATTTT. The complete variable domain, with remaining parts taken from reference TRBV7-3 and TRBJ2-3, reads GAGVSQTPSNKVTEKGKYVELRCDPISGHTALYWYRQSLGQGPEFLIYFQGTGAADDSGLPNDRFFAVRPEGSVSTLKIQRTERGDSAVYLCASSSGPDTQYFGPGTRLTVL.